The clone carrying this T cell receptor (beta chain) was counted a few times. Trimming took 3 bases from V and 2 from J, leaving 16 bases between them. The length of the CDR3 is 16 residues. CDR1 LNHNV and CDR2 YYDKDF come from the germline V gene (reference sequence). This specimen belongs to a study of CD8+ T cells in alopecia areata. For the study at large: Patients received oral tofacitinib, 5 to 10 mg twice daily, for moderate-to-severe alopecia areata. It was 6 to 18 months of tofacitinib, and then there were 6 months off drug.

Treatment denoted: oral pan-JAK inhibitor, 5-10 mg twice daily. As the sequencing template, cDNA was produced by extracting RNA and reverse transcribing it. TCRdb's copy holds only in-frame clones and misses some; the assay was immunoSEQ multiplex PCR. The data show fewer than 250,000 clones, around two fifths seen once. The V gene is TRBV15, the J gene TRBJ1-2; D not resolved. The source of this sequence is a human donor with alopecia areata. The sample consisted of CD4+ T cells sorted from blood, taken at approximately week 36, from a patient treated with tofacitinib. The CDR3 here is CATSRAPPGPNYGYTF. The CDR3 DNA is TGTGCCACCAGCAGGGCCCCTCCGGGTCCCAACTATGGCTACACCTTC.